The rows below give T cell receptor beta chains drawn from one sample of a study of T cells after posttransplantation cyclophosphamide. The assay was immunoSEQ multiplex PCR, and TCRdb's table has in-frame clones only and misses some. Here the sample spans about 47,000 clones, about 91% being singletons. The sequenced material came from PBMCs. Receptors originate from a woman aged 50 to 60 in good health and a related stem cell transplant donor. Each CDR3 is given with its conserved first and last residue. The D gene is left open where the match is weak.

v_gene: TRBV28
j_gene: TRBJ1-2
d_gene: -
len: 14
CDR3nt: TGTGCCAGCAGGAGCCCCGGGACACACTATGGCTACACCTTC
CDR3aa: CASRSPGTHYGYTF

v_gene: TRBV6-7
j_gene: TRBJ2-7
d_gene: TRBD2
len: 14
CDR3nt: TGTGCCAGCAGTTCGAAGCGGGAGTCCTACGAGCAGTACTTC
CDR3aa: CASSSKRESYEQYF

v_gene: TRBV4-1
j_gene: TRBJ2-3
d_gene: TRBD2
len: 20
CDR3nt: TGCGCCAGCAGCCAAGGAGTGACTAGCGGGGGGGCCGTTAGTACAGATACGCAGTATTTT
CDR3aa: CASSQGVTSGGAVSTDTQYF

v_gene: TRBV10-3
j_gene: TRBJ2-3
d_gene: TRBD2
len: 16
CDR3nt: TGTGCCATCAGTCCACTAGCGGGGGCTAGCACAGATACGCAGTATTTT
CDR3aa: CAISPLAGASTDTQYF

v_gene: TRBV10-3
j_gene: TRBJ1-4
d_gene: TRBD1
len: 16
CDR3nt: TGTGCCATCAGTGAGGCGAGGGGGCGCGCTAATGAAAAACTGTTTTTT
CDR3aa: CAISEARGRANEKLFF

v_gene: TRBV28
j_gene: TRBJ1-4
d_gene: TRBD1
len: 17
CDR3nt: TGTGCCAGCAGTTTCCGGACAGGGGGCAGGAGAAATGAAAAACTGTTTTTT
CDR3aa: CASSFRTGGRRNEKLFF

v_gene: TRBV4-1
j_gene: TRBJ2-3
d_gene: TRBD2
len: 16
CDR3nt: TGCGCCAGCAGCCAGATAGCGGGGCTGAGCACAGATACGCAGTATTTT
CDR3aa: CASSQIAGLSTDTQYF

v_gene: TRBV5-1
j_gene: TRBJ1-6
d_gene: TRBD1
len: 15
CDR3nt: TGCGCCAGCAGCTCCCAGGACAGGGGAGATTCACCCCTCCACTTT
CDR3aa: CASSSQDRGDSPLHF

v_gene: TRBV2
j_gene: TRBJ2-7
d_gene: -
len: 13
CDR3nt: TGTGCCAGTCATCCTACAGGGCCCTACGAGCAGTACTTC
CDR3aa: CASHPTGPYEQYF

v_gene: TRBV7-9
j_gene: TRBJ1-2
d_gene: -
len: 13
CDR3nt: TGTGCCAGCAGCTTAGAGAGAGGGAAGGGCTACACCTTC
CDR3aa: CASSLERGKGYTF

v_gene: TRBV28
j_gene: TRBJ2-5
d_gene: TRBD2
len: 19
CDR3nt: TGTGCCAGCAGTGGAAAAAAGACAAGGGCGGGAGGGCTCATAGAGACCCAGTACTTC
CDR3aa: CASSGKKTRAGGLIETQYF

v_gene: TRBV6-5
j_gene: TRBJ1-1
d_gene: -
len: 12
CDR3nt: TGTGCCAGCAGTGTCGGAGGATCTGAAGCTTTCTTT
CDR3aa: CASSVGGSEAFF

v_gene: TRBV12-5
j_gene: TRBJ1-5
d_gene: TRBD1
len: 19
CDR3nt: TGTGCTAGTGCCCAGGTCGGCAAGGGGGCGGTTTCGGGCAATCAGCCCCAGCATTTT
CDR3aa: CASAQVGKGAVSGNQPQHF

v_gene: TRBV6-6
j_gene: TRBJ1-5
d_gene: -
len: 15
CDR3nt: TGTGCCAGCAGGTCCGTCGGACAGTTCAATCAGCCCCAGCATTTT
CDR3aa: CASRSVGQFNQPQHF

v_gene: TRBV2
j_gene: TRBJ1-5
d_gene: TRBD1
len: 17
CDR3nt: TGTGCCAGCAAAGGGGGGACAGGGGGACGTTACAATCAGCCCCAGCATTTT
CDR3aa: CASKGGTGGRYNQPQHF

v_gene: TRBV7-3
j_gene: TRBJ1-1
d_gene: -
len: 14
CDR3nt: TGTGCCAGCAGCCCCCAGGCAGGGGCCACTGAAGCTTTCTTT
CDR3aa: CASSPQAGATEAFF

v_gene: TRBV9
j_gene: TRBJ1-3
d_gene: -
len: 16
CDR3nt: TGTGCCAGCAGCGTAGGGAGTGCTAACTCTGGAAACACCATATATTTT
CDR3aa: CASSVGSANSGNTIYF

v_gene: TRBV20-1
j_gene: TRBJ1-3
d_gene: TRBD1
len: 10
CDR3nt: TGCAGAAACAGGGGATACACCATATATTTT
CDR3aa: CRNRGYTIYF

v_gene: TRBV27
j_gene: TRBJ1-5
d_gene: TRBD1
len: 15
CDR3nt: TGTGCCAGCAGTCACACACAGGGGGCAGGTCAGCCCCAGCATTTT
CDR3aa: CASSHTQGAGQPQHF

v_gene: TRBV7-3
j_gene: TRBJ2-2
d_gene: TRBD2
len: 14
CDR3nt: TGTGCCAGCAGCTTACTACTAGCGGGCGGTGAGCTGTTTTTT
CDR3aa: CASSLLLAGGELFF

v_gene: TRBV6-6
j_gene: TRBJ2-7
d_gene: -
len: 15
CDR3nt: TGTGCCAGCGGCCGGAGGGCCTCTCCCTCCTACGAGCAGTACTTC
CDR3aa: CASGRRASPSYEQYF

v_gene: TRBV5-1
j_gene: TRBJ2-2
d_gene: TRBD1
len: 14
CDR3nt: TGCGCCAGCAGCGTCGACAGGGGCCCCGGGGAGCTGTTTTTT
CDR3aa: CASSVDRGPGELFF

v_gene: TRBV5-1
j_gene: TRBJ2-7
d_gene: -
len: 12
CDR3nt: TGCGCCAGCACGGCGGGGAACTACGAGCAGTACTTC
CDR3aa: CASTAGNYEQYF

v_gene: TRBV7-8
j_gene: TRBJ1-1
d_gene: -
len: 12
CDR3nt: TGTGCCAGCATTGCCGGCGGCGCTGAAGCTTTCTTT
CDR3aa: CASIAGGAEAFF

v_gene: TRBV14
j_gene: TRBJ2-7
d_gene: TRBD2
len: 17
CDR3nt: TGTGCCAGGCCGGGACTAGCGGGAGTTACGGGGACCTACGAGCAGTACTTC
CDR3aa: CARPGLAGVTGTYEQYF

v_gene: TRBV28
j_gene: TRBJ2-1
d_gene: TRBD2
len: 14
CDR3nt: TGTGCCAGCAGTTTGCGGGAGCCCTACAATGAGCAGTTCTTC
CDR3aa: CASSLREPYNEQFF

v_gene: TRBV7-9
j_gene: TRBJ2-1
d_gene: TRBD1
len: 13
CDR3nt: TGTGCCAGCAGCTCGCCCGGACAGGAGCTCCAGTTCTTC
CDR3aa: CASSSPGQELQFF

v_gene: TRBV18
j_gene: TRBJ2-1
d_gene: TRBD2
len: 17
CDR3nt: TGTGCCAGCTCACCTTATGCCGGGACTAGCGGTTACAATGAGCAGTTCTTC
CDR3aa: CASSPYAGTSGYNEQFF

v_gene: TRBV7-9
j_gene: TRBJ2-7
d_gene: TRBD2
len: 17
CDR3nt: TGTGCCAGCAGCACCGGGACTAGCGGGGGCCTCTCCTACGAGCAGTACTTC
CDR3aa: CASSTGTSGGLSYEQYF

v_gene: TRBV5-1
j_gene: TRBJ2-3
d_gene: -
len: 16
CDR3nt: TGCGCCAGCAGCCCGGGACTGACGGGGGGCACAGATACGCAGTATTTT
CDR3aa: CASSPGLTGGTDTQYF

v_gene: TRBV11-3
j_gene: TRBJ1-4
d_gene: -
len: 15
CDR3nt: TGTGCCAGCAGCTTAGGAGCGGGGCCGGGCGAAAAACTGTTTTTT
CDR3aa: CASSLGAGPGEKLFF